This T cell receptor beta chain was profiled in a study of Tregs in tolerant kidney transplant recipients. Study-wide findings and caveats: Expanding Tregs on activated donor B cells appeared to best identify donor-specific TCRbeta clones. Donor-specific Treg expansion exceeded global Treg expansion in tolerant patients, suggesting antigen drive.

With regard to this clone: The antigen is undetermined. The sequenced fragment ends 3 residues before the CDR3 boundary, so the rest is inferred from the germline J gene.

CDR1 and CDR2 from the germline V gene are DFQATT and SNEGSKA (reference sequence). The trim removed 6 bases at V and 6 bases at J, leaving 8 bases unmatched. This CDR3 has 14 amino acids. Method: immunoSEQ multiplex PCR; TCRdb's copy keeps in-frame clones and lacks some. The sample table sets out about 48,000 clones. The gene calls are TRBV20-1 and TRBJ2-2; 9 bases agree with TRBD1. The receptor was derived from a human donor who received a combined kidney and bone marrow transplant. The material was CD4+ T cells from blood, obtained before the transplant. CDR3 DNA (partial): TGCAGTGCGCCGGGACAGGGCTACGCCGGGGAG. Residues: CSAPGQGYAGE. The CDR3 in its entirety is CSAPGQGYAGELFF.